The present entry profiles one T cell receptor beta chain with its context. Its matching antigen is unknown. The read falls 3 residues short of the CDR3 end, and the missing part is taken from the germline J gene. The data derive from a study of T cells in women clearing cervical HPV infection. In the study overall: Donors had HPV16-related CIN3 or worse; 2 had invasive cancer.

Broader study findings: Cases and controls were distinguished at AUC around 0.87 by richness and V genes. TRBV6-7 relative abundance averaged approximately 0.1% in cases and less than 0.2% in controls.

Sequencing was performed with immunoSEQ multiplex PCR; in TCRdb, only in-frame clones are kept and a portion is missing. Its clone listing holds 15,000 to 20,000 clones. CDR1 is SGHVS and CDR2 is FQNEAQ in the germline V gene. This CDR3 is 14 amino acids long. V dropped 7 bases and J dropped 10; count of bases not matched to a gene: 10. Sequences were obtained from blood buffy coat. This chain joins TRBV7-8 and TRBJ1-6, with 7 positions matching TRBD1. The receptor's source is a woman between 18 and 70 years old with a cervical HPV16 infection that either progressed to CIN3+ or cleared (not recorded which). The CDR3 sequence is CASTSTGERSPLHF. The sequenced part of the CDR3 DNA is TGTGCCAGCACCTCAACAGGGGAAAGATCACCC.